These 12 T cell receptor beta chains share one sample of origin, sequenced in a study of blood T cell repertoires in COVID-19. Using immunoSEQ multiplex PCR, the repertoire was profiled, and TCRdb retains in-frame clones only, with some absent. This sample yields a few hundred thousand clones, of which approximately 84% are seen a single time; 2.5% to 3.5% belongs to the top ten. Sequences were obtained from PBMCs or T cells enriched from blood (not recorded which). These receptors all come from a woman in her twenties or thirties who had recovered from COVID-19.

This chain uses TRBV9 with TRBJ1-1; D remains unclear. Germline assignment: CDR1 SGDLS and CDR2 YYNGEE. The length of the CDR3 is 13 residues. V was trimmed by 0 bases and J by 10 bases, leaving 13 bases between them. The CDR3 region is CASSVAAGPPAFF. For the CDR3, the DNA is TGTGCCAGCAGCGTAGCCGCAGGTCCCCCAGCTTTCTTT.

This clone has more than one count but fewer than ten. The CDR3 nucleotides are TGTGCCAGCAGCTTACCGGGACTAGCGGGTCCCGGGGAGCTGTTTTTT. Translated, it gives CASSLPGLAGPGELFF. The chain couples TRBV7-3 to TRBJ2-2; 12 bases are a match to TRBD2. The CDR3 sequence is 16 residues long. Trimming removed 2 bases from V and 6 bases from J; junction bases left unmatched: 4. Germline V CDR1 and CDR2: SGHTA, FQGTGA.

V usage is TRBV5-4 and J usage is TRBJ1-2, with TRBD1 as a possible D gene (6 bases). V was pared by 4 bases and J by 8 bases, with 12 bases between. The CDR3 contains 12 residues. Germline loops: CDR1 SGHNT, CDR2 YYREEE (reference sequence). The CDR3 DNA reads TGTGCCAGCAGCCCGGGGGGGCTGGGCTACACCTTC. Translation: CASSPGGLGYTF.

V is TRBV5-1 and J is TRBJ2-7; tentative D call: TRBD2 (6 bases). Per germline, CDR1 SGHRS and CDR2 YFSETQ. This CDR3 contains 12 residues. V lost 2 bases and J 6 bases, leaving 9 bases between the germline ends. As DNA, the CDR3 is TGCGCCAGCAGCTTCAGTAGCGGCGAGCAGTACTTC. Protein product: CASSFSSGEQYF.

This chain uses TRBV19 with TRBJ2-5, with 7 bases fitting TRBD2. The trim removed 4 bases at V and 2 bases at J, leaving 10 bases unmatched. Germline V gives CDR1 LNHDA, CDR2 SQIVND (reference sequence). The CDR3 is made up of 16 amino acids. In DNA form, the CDR3 reads TGTGCCAGTAGTACCCCGTTGGGGAGGGATCAAGAGACCCAGTACTTC. Protein: CASSTPLGRDQETQYF. The variable domain in full, completed from reference TRBV19 and TRBJ2-5, reads DGGITQSPKYLFRKEGQNVTLSCEQNLNHDAMYWYRQDPGQGLRLIYYSQIVNDFQKGDIAEGYSVSREKKESFPLTVTSAQKNPTAFYLCASSTPLGRDQETQYFGPGTRLLVL.

V usage is TRBV7-2 and J usage is TRBJ2-7; D remains ambiguous. The CDR3 sequence is 13 residues long. Germline values: CDR1 SGHTA, CDR2 FQGNSA. V shed 5 bases and J shed 0 bases, with 8 bases lying between them. The chain's CDR3 is CASSVLSSYEQYF. In nucleotides, the CDR3 is TGTGCCAGCAGCGTGCTCAGCTCCTACGAGCAGTACTTC.

The gene calls are TRBV4-1 and TRBJ2-7; 9 bases line up with TRBD1. Germline loops: CDR1 MGHRA, CDR2 YSYEKL. The CDR3 is 14 residues long. Trimming removed 3 bases from V and 5 bases from J; junction bases left unmatched: 5. CDR3 amino acids: CASSHPGTGNEQYF. The CDR3 bases are TGCGCCAGCAGCCATCCCGGGACAGGGAACGAGCAGTACTTC.

The gene calls are TRBV7-8 and TRBJ2-2; TRBD1 agrees at 12 bases. J was trimmed by 6 bases and V by 5 bases; bases with no gene match: 10. The CDR3 contains 17 residues. CDR1 and CDR2 from the germline V gene are SGHVS and FQNEAQ. For the CDR3, the DNA is TGTGCCAGCAGCACCAGACGGGACAGGGGGCTTTCCGGGGAGCTGTTTTTT. Translating it yields CASSTRRDRGLSGELFF. Using reference TRBV7-8 and TRBJ2-2 for the parts outside the CDR3, the full variable domain is GAGVSQSPRYKVAKRGQDVALRCDPISGHVSLFWYQQALGQGPEFLTYFQNEAQLDKSGLPSDRFFAERPEGSVSTLKIQRTQQEDSAVYLCASSTRRDRGLSGELFFGEGSRLTVL.

The chain is built from TRBV5-1 and TRBJ2-7; 7 bases are a match to TRBD1. V dropped 4 bases and J dropped 1; count of bases not matched to a gene: 5. This CDR3 is built from 14 residues. In germline, CDR1 is SGHRS, CDR2 YFSETQ. The CDR3 spells CASSTGTASYEQYF. CDR3 coding DNA: TGCGCCAGCAGCACCGGGACAGCTTCCTACGAGCAGTACTTC.

Turning to this clone: The junction and the germline gene differ at one end; a read error may be behind it. V gene TRBV6-1 combines with J gene TRBJ2-2, with 9 positions matching TRBD1. CDR1 and CDR2 from the germline V gene are MNHNS and SASEGT. CDR3 length equals 14 residues. CDR3 bases: TGTGCCAGCATTGAACAGGGGGCGGTCGGGGAGCTGTTTTTT. Translated: CASIEQGAVGELFF.

The CDR3 DNA reads as TGTGCCAGCAGTTGGACAGGGTATGAAAAACTGTTTTTT. Its protein is CASSWTGYEKLFF. This chain links TRBV27 with TRBJ1-4; 8 bases are shared with TRBD1. This CDR3 is 13 amino acids long. With V trimmed by 4 bases and J by 6 bases, 1 base remained unmatched. Germline V gene lookup returns CDR1 MNHEY and CDR2 SMNVEV (reference sequence).

Here the CDR3 reads CATSRDRAVETKGGELFF. The CDR3 bases are TGTGCCACCAGCAGAGATCGGGCAGTAGAGACTAAAGGCGGGGAGCTGTTTTTT. The V and J genes are TRBV15 and TRBJ2-2, with D possibly TRBD2 on 5 matching bases. This CDR3 is built from 18 residues. The V gene's germline CDR1 is LNHNV and CDR2 YYDKDF (reference sequence). V lost 0 bases and J 7 bases, leaving 21 bases between the germline ends.